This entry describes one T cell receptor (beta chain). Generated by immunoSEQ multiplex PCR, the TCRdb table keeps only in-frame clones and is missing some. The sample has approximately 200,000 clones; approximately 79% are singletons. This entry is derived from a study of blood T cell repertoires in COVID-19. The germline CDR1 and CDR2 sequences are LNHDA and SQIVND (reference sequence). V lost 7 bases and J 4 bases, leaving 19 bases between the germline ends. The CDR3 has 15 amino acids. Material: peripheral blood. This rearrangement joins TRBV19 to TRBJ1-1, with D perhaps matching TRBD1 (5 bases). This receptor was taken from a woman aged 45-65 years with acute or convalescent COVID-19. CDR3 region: CASTPSGRGVTEAFF. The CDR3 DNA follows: TGTGCCAGTACCCCCTCCGGACGGGGGGTCACTGAAGCTTTCTTT.